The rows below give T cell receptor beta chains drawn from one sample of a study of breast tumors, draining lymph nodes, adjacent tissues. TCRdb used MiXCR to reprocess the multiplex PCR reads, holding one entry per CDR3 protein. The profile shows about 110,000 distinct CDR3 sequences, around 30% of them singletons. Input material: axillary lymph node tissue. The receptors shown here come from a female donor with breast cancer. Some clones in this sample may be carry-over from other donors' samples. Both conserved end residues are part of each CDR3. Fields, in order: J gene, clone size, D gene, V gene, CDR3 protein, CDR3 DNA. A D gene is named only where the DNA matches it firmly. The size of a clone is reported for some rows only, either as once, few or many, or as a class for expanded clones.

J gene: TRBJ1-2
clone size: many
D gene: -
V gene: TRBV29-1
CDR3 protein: CSVEQGSYGYTF
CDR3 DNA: TGCAGCGTTGAGCAGGGATCGTATGGCTACACCTTC

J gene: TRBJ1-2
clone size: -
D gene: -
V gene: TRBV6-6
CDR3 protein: CASSYQRAGGYTF
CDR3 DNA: TGTGCCAGCAGTTACCAGAGGGCAGGTGGCTACACCTTC

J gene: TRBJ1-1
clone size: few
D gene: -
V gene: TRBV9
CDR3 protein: CASSVDRVTEAFF
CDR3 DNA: TGTGCCAGCAGCGTAGACAGGGTCACTGAAGCTTTCTTT

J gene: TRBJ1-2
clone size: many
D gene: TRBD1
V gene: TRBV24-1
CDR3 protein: CATSVGQTYGYTF
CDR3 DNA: TGTGCCACCAGTGTGGGACAGACCTATGGCTACACCTTC

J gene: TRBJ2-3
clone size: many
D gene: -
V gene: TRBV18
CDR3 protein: CASSPKSKERTDTQYF
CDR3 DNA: TGTGCCAGCTCGCCAAAATCCAAGGAACGCACAGATACGCAGTATTTT

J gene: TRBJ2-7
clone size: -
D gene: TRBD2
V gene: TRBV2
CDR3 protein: CASGWTSGGIYEQYF
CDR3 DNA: TGTGCCAGCGGATGGACTAGCGGGGGAATCTACGAGCAGTACTTC

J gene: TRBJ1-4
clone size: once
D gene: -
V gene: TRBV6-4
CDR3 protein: CARAGGYEKLFF
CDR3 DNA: TGTGCCAGAGCCGGGGGGTATGAAAAACTGTTTTTT

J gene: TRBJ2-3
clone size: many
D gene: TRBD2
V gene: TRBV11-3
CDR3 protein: CASSLGSFLGTSGRDTQYF
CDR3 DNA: TGTGCCAGCAGCTTAGGGTCCTTCTTAGGGACTAGCGGAAGAGATACGCAGTATTTT

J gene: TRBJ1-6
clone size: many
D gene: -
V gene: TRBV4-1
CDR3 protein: CASSQEENLMSGSPLHF
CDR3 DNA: TGCGCCAGCAGCCAAGAAGAGAACTTAATGAGCGGTTCACCCCTCCACTTT

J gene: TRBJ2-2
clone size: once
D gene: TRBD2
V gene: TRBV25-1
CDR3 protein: CASSEPSGGAFPGELFF
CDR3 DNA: TGTGCCAGCAGTGAACCTAGCGGGGGGGCTTTCCCCGGGGAGCTGTTTTTT

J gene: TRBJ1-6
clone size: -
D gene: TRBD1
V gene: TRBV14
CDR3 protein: CASTQGARDNSPLYF
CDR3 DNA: TGTGCCAGCACCCAGGGGGCGAGGGATAATTCACCCCTCTACTTT

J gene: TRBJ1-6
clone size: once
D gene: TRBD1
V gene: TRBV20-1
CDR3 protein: CSATDTGQNSPLHF
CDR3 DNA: TGCAGTGCTACCGATACGGGACAGAATTCACCCCTCCACTTT

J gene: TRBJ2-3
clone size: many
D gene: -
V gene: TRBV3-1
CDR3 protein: CASSQDRGLATPHTQYF
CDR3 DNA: TGTGCCAGCAGCCAAGATCGGGGCTTAGCAACCCCACATACGCAGTATTTT

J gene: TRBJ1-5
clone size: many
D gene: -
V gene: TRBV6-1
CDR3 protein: CASSADRNSNQPQHF
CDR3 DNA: TGTGCCAGCAGCGCAGACAGAAATAGCAATCAGCCCCAGCATTTT

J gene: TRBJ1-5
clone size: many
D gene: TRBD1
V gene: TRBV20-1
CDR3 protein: CSALGQGAYYQPQHF
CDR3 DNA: TGCAGTGCTTTAGGACAGGGAGCTTACTATCAGCCCCAGCATTTT

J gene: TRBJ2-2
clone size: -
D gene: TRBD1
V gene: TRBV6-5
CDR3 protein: CASRHGQAPGTGELFF
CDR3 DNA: TGTGCCAGCAGGCACGGACAGGCCCCGGGCACCGGGGAGCTGTTTTTT

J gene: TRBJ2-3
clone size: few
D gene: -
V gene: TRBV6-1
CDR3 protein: CASSHRRTVTDTQYF
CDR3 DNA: TGTGCCAGCAGTCACCGGCGGACAGTCACAGATACGCAGTATTTT

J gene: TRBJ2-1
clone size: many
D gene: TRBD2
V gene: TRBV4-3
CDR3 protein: CASSQDRQLAGKNEQFF
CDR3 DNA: TGCGCCAGCAGCCAAGATCGGCAGCTAGCGGGCAAGAATGAGCAGTTCTTC

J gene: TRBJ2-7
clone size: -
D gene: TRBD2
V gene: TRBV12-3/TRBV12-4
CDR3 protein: CASSDSGRAYEQYF
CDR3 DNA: TGTGCCAGCAGCGACAGCGGGAGGGCCTACGAGCAGTACTTC

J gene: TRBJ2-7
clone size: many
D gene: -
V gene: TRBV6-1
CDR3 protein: CASSEGMPYEQYF
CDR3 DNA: TGTGCCAGCAGTGAAGGGATGCCCTACGAGCAGTACTTC

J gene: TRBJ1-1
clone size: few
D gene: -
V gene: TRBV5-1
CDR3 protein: CASSLATGPSMGEAFF
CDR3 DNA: TGCGCCAGCAGCTTGGCCACAGGCCCCTCAATGGGTGAAGCTTTCTTT

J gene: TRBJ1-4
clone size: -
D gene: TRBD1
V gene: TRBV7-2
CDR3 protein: CAGSRQGHSTSEKLFF
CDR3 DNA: TGTGCCGGCAGCAGACAGGGCCACTCAACTAGTGAAAAACTGTTTTTT

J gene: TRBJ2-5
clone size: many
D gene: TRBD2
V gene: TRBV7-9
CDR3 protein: CASSLVRTGTSGRETQYF
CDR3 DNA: TGTGCCAGCAGCTTAGTCAGAACCGGGACTAGCGGGAGAGAGACCCAGTACTTC

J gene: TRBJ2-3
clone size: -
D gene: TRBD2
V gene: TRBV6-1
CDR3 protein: CASSQDWRGGDNTQYF
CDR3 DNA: TGTGCCAGCAGTCAAGATTGGCGGGGGGGGGATAATACGCAGTATTTT

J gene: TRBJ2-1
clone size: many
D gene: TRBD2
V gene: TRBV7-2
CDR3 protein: CASSLAPSGSSSYNEQFF
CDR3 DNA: TGTGCCAGCAGCTTAGCGCCCAGCGGGAGTAGCTCCTACAATGAGCAGTTCTTC

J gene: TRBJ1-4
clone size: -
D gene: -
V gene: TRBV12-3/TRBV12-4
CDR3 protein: CASSFNRREKLFF
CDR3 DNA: TGTGCCAGCAGTTTTAATAGAAGGGAAAAACTGTTCTTT

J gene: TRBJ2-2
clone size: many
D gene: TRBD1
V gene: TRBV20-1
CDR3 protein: CSARTGANTGELFF
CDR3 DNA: TGCAGTGCGAGGACAGGAGCGAACACCGGGGAGCTGTTTTTT

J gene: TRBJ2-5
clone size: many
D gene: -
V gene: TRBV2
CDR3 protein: CASRGEGETQYF
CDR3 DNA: TGTGCCAGCCGAGGGGAAGGAGAGACCCAGTACTTC

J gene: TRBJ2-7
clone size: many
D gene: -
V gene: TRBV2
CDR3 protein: CASSDGVAGFYEQYF
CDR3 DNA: TGTGCCAGCAGTGATGGGGTGGCGGGGTTCTACGAGCAGTACTTC

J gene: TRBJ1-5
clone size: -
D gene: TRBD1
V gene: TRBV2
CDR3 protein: CASSPRTGDSDQPQHF
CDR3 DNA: TGTGCCAGCAGTCCACGGACAGGGGACAGCGATCAGCCCCAGCATTTC